This T cell receptor (beta chain) came from a study of blood T cell repertoires in COVID-19. Germline CDR1 and CDR2: KGHSH and LQKENI. The CDR3 runs 12 residues. V was clipped by 2 bases and J by 12 bases, with 11 bases between them. Sequencing was performed with immunoSEQ multiplex PCR; in TCRdb, only in-frame clones are kept and a portion is missing. Here the sample spans 45,000 to 55,000 clones, 68% being singletons. The genes are TRBV18 and TRBJ1-5; TRBD1 is a possible D gene (6 bases). The clonotype originates from a woman in her 70s with acute or convalescent COVID-19. Sequencing was carried out using peripheral blood. As DNA, the CDR3 is TGTGCCAGCTCACCAGGGGGGGCGATCCAGCATTTT. This encodes CASSPGGAIQHF.